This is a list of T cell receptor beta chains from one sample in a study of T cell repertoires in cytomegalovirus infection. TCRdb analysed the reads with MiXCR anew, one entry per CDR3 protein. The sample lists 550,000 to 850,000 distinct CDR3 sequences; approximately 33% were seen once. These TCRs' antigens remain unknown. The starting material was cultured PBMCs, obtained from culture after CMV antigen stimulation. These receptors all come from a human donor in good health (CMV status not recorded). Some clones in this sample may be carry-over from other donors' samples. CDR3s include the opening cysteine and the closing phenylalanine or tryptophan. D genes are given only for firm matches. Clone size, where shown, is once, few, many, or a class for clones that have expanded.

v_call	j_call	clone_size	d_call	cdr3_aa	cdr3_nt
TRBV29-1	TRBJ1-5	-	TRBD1	CSVSQGWNQPQHF	TGCAGCGTCTCACAGGGGTGGAATCAGCCCCAGCATTTT
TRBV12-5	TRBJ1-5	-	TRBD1	CASGSGQGNQPQHF	TGTGCTAGTGGTTCCGGACAGGGGAACCAGCCCCAGCATTTT
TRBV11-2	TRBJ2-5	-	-	CASSLDHLGALETQYF	TGTGCCAGCAGCTTAGATCATCTAGGGGCCCTCGAGACCCAGTACTTC
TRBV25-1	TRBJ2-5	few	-	CASSEPRRETQYF	TGTGCCAGCAGTGAACCAAGGAGAGAGACCCAGTACTTC
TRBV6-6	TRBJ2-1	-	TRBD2	CASSPSTSGRRSYNEQFF	TGTGCCAGCAGCCCCTCGACTAGCGGGAGAAGGTCCTACAATGAGCAGTTCTTC
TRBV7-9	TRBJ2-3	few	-	CASNLESDTQYF	TGTGCCAGCAACCTGGAATCAGATACGCAGTATTTT
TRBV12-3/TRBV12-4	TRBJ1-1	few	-	CASSLRSRNTEAFF	TGTGCCAGCAGTTTAAGGTCCAGGAACACTGAAGCTTTCTTT
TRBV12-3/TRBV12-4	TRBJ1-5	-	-	CASSLADIVYQPQHF	TGTGCCAGCAGTTTAGCCGACATTGTTTACCAGCCCCAGCATTTT
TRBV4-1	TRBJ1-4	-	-	CASSLQGGGNEKLFF	TGCGCCAGCAGCCTCCAGGGAGGTGGAAATGAAAAACTGTTTTTT
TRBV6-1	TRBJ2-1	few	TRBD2	CASRSRLAGGPYNEQFF	TGTGCCAGCAGGTCCAGACTAGCGGGGGGCCCCTACAATGAGCAGTTCTTC
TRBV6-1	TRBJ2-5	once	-	CASSQDRSQETQCF	TGTGCCAGCAGTCAGGACAGATCCCAAGAGACCCAGTGCTTC
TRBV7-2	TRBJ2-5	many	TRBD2	CASSRGLAGGEETQYF	TGTGCCAGCAGCAGAGGACTAGCGGGAGGAGAGGAGACCCAGTACTTC
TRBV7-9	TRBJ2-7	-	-	CASSLGYGFYEQYF	TGTGCCAGCAGCTTAGGATACGGGTTCTACGAGCAGTACTTC
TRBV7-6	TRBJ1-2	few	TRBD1	CASSSNDRGISFTF	TGTGCCAGCAGCTCGAACGACAGGGGCATATCCTTCACCTTC
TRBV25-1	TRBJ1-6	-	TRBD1	CASNLGQGQSPLHF	TGTGCCAGCAACCTGGGACAGGGACAATCACCCCTCCACTTT
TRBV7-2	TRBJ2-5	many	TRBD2	CASSPGTSGGFEETQYF	TGTGCCAGCAGCCCCGGGACTAGCGGGGGGTTCGAGGAGACCCAGTACTTC
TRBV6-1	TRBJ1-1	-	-	CASTPTGVMNTEAFF	TGTGCCAGCACCCCGACGGGGGTCATGAACACTGAAGCTTTCTTT
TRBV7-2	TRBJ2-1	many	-	CASSLRGPSREEQFF	TGTGCCAGCAGCTTGCGGGGGCCAAGTCGTGAGGAGCAGTTCTTC
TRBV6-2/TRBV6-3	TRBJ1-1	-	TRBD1	CASILTGAEAFF	TGTGCCAGCATCCTGACAGGGGCTGAAGCTTTCTTT
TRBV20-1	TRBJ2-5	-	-	CSARVVGEETQYF	TGCAGTGCTAGAGTCGTGGGGGAAGAGACCCAGTACTTC
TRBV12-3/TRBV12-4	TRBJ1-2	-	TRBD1	CASSLGPVRGAPNYGYTF	TGTGCCAGCAGTTTAGGTCCCGTCAGGGGGGCGCCTAACTATGGCTACACCTTC
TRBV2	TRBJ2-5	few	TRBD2	CASRLGLASYQETQYF	TGTGCCAGCAGATTAGGACTAGCTTCGTACCAAGAGACCCAGTACTTC
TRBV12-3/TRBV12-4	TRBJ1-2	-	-	CASSPRQLYGYTF	TGTGCCAGCAGTCCCCGACAGCTGTATGGCTACACCTTC
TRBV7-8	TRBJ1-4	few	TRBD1	CASSPGGQGSEKLFF	TGTGCCAGCAGCCCAGGGGGACAGGGTAGTGAAAAACTGTTTTTT
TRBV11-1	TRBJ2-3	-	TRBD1	CATSSRGTGSDTQYF	TGTGCTACGAGTAGTCGGGGGACAGGGTCGGATACGCAGTATTTT
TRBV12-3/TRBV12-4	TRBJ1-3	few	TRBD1	CASRMTGADSGNTIYF	TGTGCCAGCAGGATGACAGGGGCCGACTCTGGAAACACCATATATTTT
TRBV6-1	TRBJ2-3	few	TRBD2	CASSNIAGGAADTQYF	TGTGCCAGCAGTAACATAGCGGGGGGGGCGGCAGATACGCAGTATTTT
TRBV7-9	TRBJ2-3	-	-	CASSPDPVSQYF	TGTGCCAGCAGCCCTGACCCCGTGTCGCAGTATTTT
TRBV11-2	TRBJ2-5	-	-	CASSLDIRDGVETQYF	TGTGCCAGCAGCTTAGATATTCGGGACGGGGTAGAGACCCAGTACTTC
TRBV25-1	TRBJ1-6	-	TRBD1	CASSESWAPGQANNSPLHF	TGTGCCAGCAGTGAATCCTGGGCACCGGGACAGGCGAATAATTCACCCCTCCACTTT
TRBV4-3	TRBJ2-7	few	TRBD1	CASSRNRGLSYEQYF	TGCGCCAGCAGCCGAAACAGGGGATTATCCTACGAGCAGTACTTC
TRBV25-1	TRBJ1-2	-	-	CASSEATGPYGYTF	TGTGCCAGCAGTGAAGCAACAGGCCCCTATGGCTACACCTTC
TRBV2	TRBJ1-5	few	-	CASSEPGPINQPQHF	TGTGCCAGCAGTGAACCGGGTCCGATCAATCAGCCCCAGCATTTT
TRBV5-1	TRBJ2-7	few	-	CASSYGISGSYEQYF	TGCGCCAGCAGCTACGGGATCTCTGGCTCCTACGAGCAGTACTTC
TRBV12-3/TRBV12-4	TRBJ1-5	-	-	CASSLRGIGGNQPQHF	TGTGCCAGCAGTTTAAGGGGAATTGGGGGCAATCAGCCCCAGCATTTT
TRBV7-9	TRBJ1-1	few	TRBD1	CASSPGQGTWF	TGTGCCAGCAGCCCGGGACAGGGAACTTGGTTT
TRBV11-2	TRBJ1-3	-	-	CASSLTASDSGNTIYF	TGTGCCAGCAGCTTGACAGCCTCAGACTCTGGAAACACCATATATTTT
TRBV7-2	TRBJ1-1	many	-	CASSYRQTTARNTEAFF	TGTGCCAGCAGCTACAGGCAGACGACGGCCCGGAACACTGAAGCTTTCTTT
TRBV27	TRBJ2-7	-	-	CASSPTTTRTGYEQYF	TGTGCCAGCAGTCCAACGACCACAAGAACCGGCTACGAGCAGTACTTC
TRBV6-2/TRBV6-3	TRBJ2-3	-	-	CASSYPLRGPTDTQYF	TGTGCCAGCAGTTACCCTCTCAGGGGTCCAACAGATACGCAGTATTTT
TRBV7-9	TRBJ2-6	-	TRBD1	CATRQGDSSGANVLTF	TGTGCCACCAGGCAGGGGGACAGCTCTGGGGCCAACGTCCTGACTTTC
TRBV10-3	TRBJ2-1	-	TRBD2	CAISALASDGEQFF	TGTGCCATCAGTGCACTAGCGTCCGACGGGGAGCAGTTCTTC
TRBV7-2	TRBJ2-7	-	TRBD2	CASSLSSGGAYEQYF	TGTGCCAGCAGCTTAAGTAGCGGGGGGGCCTACGAGCAGTACTTC
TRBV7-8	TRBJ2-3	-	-	CASSFIVGAYTDTQYF	TGTGCCAGCAGCTTCATAGTGGGAGCGTACACAGATACGCAGTATTTT
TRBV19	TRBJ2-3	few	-	CASSTRISTDTQYF	TGTGCCAGTAGTACCCGAATATCGACAGATACGCAGTATTTT
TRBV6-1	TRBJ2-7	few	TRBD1	CASRKTRQGPNEQYF	TGTGCCAGCAGGAAAACCCGACAGGGTCCCAACGAGCAGTACTTC
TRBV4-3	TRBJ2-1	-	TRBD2	CASSQAPTSGTYDEQFF	TGCGCCAGCAGCCAAGCCCCCACTAGCGGTACCTACGATGAGCAGTTCTTC
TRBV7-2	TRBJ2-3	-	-	CASSLGNGADTQYF	TGTGCCAGCAGCTTGGGAAATGGTGCAGATACGCAGTATTTT
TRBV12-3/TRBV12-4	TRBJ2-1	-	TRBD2	CASMEGTRENEQFF	TGTGCCAGCATGGAGGGGACTAGGGAAAATGAGCAGTTCTTC
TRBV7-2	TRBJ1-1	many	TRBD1	CASSLSGTGDAEAFF	TGTGCCAGCAGCTTATCCGGGACAGGGGACGCTGAAGCTTTCTTT
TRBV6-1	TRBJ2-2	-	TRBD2	CASSEWWTSRAGELFF	TGTGCCAGCAGTGAATGGTGGACTAGTCGAGCCGGGGAGCTGTTTTTT
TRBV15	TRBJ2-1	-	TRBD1	CATSRGGGTGVTEQFF	TGTGCCACCAGCAGAGGGGGGGGGACAGGGGTGACTGAGCAGTTCTTC
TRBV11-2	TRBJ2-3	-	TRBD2	CASSPRTSGGSTDTQYF	TGTGCCAGCAGCCCTCGGACTAGCGGGGGTAGCACAGATACGCAGTATTTT
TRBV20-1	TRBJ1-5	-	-	CSVQDSRNQPQHF	TGCAGTGTCCAGGACAGCCGGAATCAGCCCCAGCATTTT
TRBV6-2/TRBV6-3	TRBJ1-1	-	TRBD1	CASSQYPGQGRF	TGTGCCAGCAGTCAGTACCCGGGACAGGGCCGATTT